The clone carrying this T cell receptor (beta chain) was seen only a few times. Its target is not known. As for time point: sample taken at primary tumor resection. Unsorted whole RNA samples from tumor, nontumor lung or frozen PBMC were sequenced. Untreated early-stage non-small cell lung cancer patients, over 55 in total, were the donors. TCRdb itself ran the 5' RACE reads through MiXCR, one entry per CDR3 protein. The table records about 80,000 distinct CDR3 sequences, 15% to 20% of them present only once. V lost 2 bases and J 1 base, leaving 6 bases between the germline ends. Per the germline V gene, CDR1 is MNHEY and CDR2 is SVGEGT. CDR3 length equals 13 residues. These data are taken from a study of spatial heterogeneity in lung cancer. In the study overall: Sequencing consistently turned up more beta-chain sequences than alpha-chain sequences. Averaged across combinations, each unique TCR and UMI pairing appeared more than ten times in raw reads, which were uncorrected. General study results and limits: At tumor resection, ubiquitous expanded TCRs were detected in blood more often than later.

This chain connects TRBV6-2 or TRBV6-3 to TRBJ2-7, with D uncertain. Sequences were derived from PBMCs, sampled at surgery. This TCR came from a male donor with early-stage non-small cell lung cancer. The CDR3: CASSYQTSYEQYF. CDR3 sequence (DNA): TGTGCCAGCAGTTACCAGACATCCTACGAGCAGTACTTC.